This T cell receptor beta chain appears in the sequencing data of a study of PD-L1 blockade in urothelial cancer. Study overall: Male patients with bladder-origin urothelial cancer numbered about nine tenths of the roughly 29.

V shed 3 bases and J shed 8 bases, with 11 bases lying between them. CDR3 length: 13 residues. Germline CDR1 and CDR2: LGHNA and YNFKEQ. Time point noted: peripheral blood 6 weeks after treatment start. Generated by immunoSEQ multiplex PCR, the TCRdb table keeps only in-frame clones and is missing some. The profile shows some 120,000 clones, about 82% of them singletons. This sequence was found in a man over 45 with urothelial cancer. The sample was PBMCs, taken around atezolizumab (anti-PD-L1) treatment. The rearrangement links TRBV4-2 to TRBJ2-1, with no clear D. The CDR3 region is CASSHPGRDEQFF. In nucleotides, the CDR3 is TGTGCCAGCAGCCACCCCGGCCGGGATGAGCAGTTCTTC.